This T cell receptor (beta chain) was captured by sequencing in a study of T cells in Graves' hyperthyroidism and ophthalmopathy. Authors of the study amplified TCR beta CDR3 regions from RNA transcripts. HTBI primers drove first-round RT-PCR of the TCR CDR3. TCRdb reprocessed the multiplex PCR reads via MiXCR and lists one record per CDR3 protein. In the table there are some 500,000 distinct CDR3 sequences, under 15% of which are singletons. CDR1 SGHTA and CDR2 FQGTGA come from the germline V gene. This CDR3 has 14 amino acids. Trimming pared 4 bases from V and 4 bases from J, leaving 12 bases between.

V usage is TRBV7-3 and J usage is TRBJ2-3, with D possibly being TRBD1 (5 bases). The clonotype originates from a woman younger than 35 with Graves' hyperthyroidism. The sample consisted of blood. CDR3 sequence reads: CASSSSDTPDTQYF. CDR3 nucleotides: TGTGCCAGCAGCTCCTCGGACACACCAGATACGCAGTATTTT.